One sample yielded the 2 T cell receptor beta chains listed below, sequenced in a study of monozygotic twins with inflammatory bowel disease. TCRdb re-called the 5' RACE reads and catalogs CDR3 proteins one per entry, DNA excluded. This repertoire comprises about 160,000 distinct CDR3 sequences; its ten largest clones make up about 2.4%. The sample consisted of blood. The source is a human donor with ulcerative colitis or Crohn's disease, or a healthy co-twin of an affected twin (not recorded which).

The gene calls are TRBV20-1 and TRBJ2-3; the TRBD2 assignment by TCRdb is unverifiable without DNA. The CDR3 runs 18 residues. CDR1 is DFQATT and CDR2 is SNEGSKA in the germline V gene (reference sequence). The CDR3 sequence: CSATPMSPSGRAADTQYF.

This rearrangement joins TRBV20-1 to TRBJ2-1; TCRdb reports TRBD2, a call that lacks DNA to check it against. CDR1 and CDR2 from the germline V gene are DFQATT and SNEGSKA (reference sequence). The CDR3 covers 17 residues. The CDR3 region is CSASLSLLAGRINEQFF.